This TCR beta chain is from a study of long-term antiretroviral therapy in people with HIV. Overall study findings and caveats: Despite increasing after ART, diversity remained lower than that of transplant donor controls. ART adherence, viral resistance and therapy changes went undocumented.

Samples held about 0.85-10 million cryopreserved PBMC, and DNA extraction followed. To note about this clone: Its antigen is not known.

At survey level, the immunoSEQ assay was run in its v3.0 version. Sequenced by immunoSEQ multiplex PCR; TCRdb stores in-frame clones only, minus some. This table holds about 27,000 clones, 85% found once. Material: unsorted PBMCs, obtained 2.3 years after starting antiretroviral therapy. This clonotype was sampled from a man aged 35 to 55 with HIV.

The CDR3 region has the DNA TGTGCCACCAGCAGAGGGGAGAATAGCAATCAGCCCCAGCATTTT. It yields the protein CATSRGENSNQPQHF. The chain uses TRBV15 and TRBJ1-5, with D hard to call. The ends were cut back, 1 base at V and 0 bases at J, with 7 bases in the middle. Per the germline V gene, CDR1 is LNHNV and CDR2 is YYDKDF (reference sequence). CDR3 length equals 15 residues. The complete variable domain, with remaining parts taken from reference TRBV15 and TRBJ1-5, reads DAMVIQNPRYQVTQFGKPVTLSCSQTLNHNVMYWYQQKSSQAPKLLFHYYDKDFNNEADTPDNFQSRRPNTSFCFLDIRSPGLGDTAMYLCATSRGENSNQPQHFGDGTRLSIL.